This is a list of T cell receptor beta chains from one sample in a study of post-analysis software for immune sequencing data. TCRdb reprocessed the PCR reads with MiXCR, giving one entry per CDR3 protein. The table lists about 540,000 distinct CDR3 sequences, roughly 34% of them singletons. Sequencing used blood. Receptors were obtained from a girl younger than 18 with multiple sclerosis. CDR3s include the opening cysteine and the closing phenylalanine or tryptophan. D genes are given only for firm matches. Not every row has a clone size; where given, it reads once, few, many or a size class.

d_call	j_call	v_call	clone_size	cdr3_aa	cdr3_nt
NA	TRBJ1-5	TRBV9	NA	CASSVDGGSNQPQHF	TGTGCCAGCAGCGTAGACGGAGGTAGCAATCAGCCCCAGCATTTT
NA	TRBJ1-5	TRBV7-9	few	CASSAVGNSNQPQHF	TGTGCCAGCAGTGCCGTGGGGAACAGCAATCAGCCCCAGCATTTT
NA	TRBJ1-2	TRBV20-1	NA	CSAMYVYGYTF	TGCAGTGCTATGTATGTCTATGGCTACACCTTC
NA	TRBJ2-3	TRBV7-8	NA	CASSFQGPPHTDTQYF	TGTGCCAGCAGCTTCCAGGGTCCGCCCCACACAGATACGCAGTATTTT
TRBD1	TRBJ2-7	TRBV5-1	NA	CASSWTGGTYEQYF	TGCGCCAGCAGCTGGACAGGGGGCACCTACGAGCAGTACTTC
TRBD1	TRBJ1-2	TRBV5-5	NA	CASSRTPGQVYGYTF	TGTGCCAGCAGCCGGACCCCGGGACAGGTCTATGGCTACACCTTC
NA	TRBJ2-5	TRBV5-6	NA	CASSFHRSRRETQYF	TGTGCCAGCAGCTTTCACCGATCCCGTAGAGAGACCCAGTACTTC
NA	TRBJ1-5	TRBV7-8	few	CASSLGGGGQPQHF	TGTGCCAGCAGCTTAGGGGGGGGCGGGCAGCCCCAGCATTTT
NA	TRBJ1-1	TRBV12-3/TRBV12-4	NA	CASSLRGVATFTEAFF	TGTGCCAGCAGTTTAAGGGGGGTGGCAACGTTCACTGAAGCTTTCTTT
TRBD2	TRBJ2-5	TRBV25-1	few	CASSAGGGQETQYF	TGTGCCAGCAGTGCGGGGGGGGGCCAAGAGACCCAGTACTTC
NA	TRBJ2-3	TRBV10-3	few	CAISDYKTGLSTDTQYF	TGTGCCATCAGTGACTACAAGACAGGATTGAGCACAGATACGCAGTATTTT
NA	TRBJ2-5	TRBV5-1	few	CASSLSDRPQETQYF	TGCGCCAGCAGCTTGTCCGACAGACCCCAAGAGACCCAGTACTTC
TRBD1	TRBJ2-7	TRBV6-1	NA	CASPRTHRDRDPYEQYF	TGTGCCAGTCCCCGCACGCACCGGGACAGGGACCCTTACGAGCAGTACTTC
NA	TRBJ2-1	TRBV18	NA	CASSPQGEDFLYNEQFF	TGTGCCAGCTCACCACAAGGCGAGGACTTCCTATACAATGAGCAGTTCTTC
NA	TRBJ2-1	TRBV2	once	CASSATMGLLSPNEQFF	TGTGCCAGCAGTGCAACCATGGGGCTCCTTTCTCCCAATGAGCAGTTCTTC
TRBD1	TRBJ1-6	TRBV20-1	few	CSAPRDSNNSPLHF	TGCAGTGCCCCTAGGGACAGTAATAATTCACCCCTCCACTTT
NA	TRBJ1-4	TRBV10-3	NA	CTTSPVDYNEKLFF	TGTACCACCTCTCCGGTGGATTATAATGAAAAACTGTTTTTT
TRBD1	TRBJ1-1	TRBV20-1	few	CSARVGRGRKNTEAFF	TGCAGTGCTAGAGTAGGCAGGGGGCGCAAAAACACTGAAGCTTTCTTT
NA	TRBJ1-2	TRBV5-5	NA	CASSLGSDYGYTF	TGTGCCAGCAGCTTAGGCAGCGACTATGGCTACACCTTC
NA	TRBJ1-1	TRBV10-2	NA	CASSESLLPGAATEAFF	TGCGCCAGCAGTGAGTCCCTATTGCCCGGGGCCGCCACTGAAGCTTTCTTT
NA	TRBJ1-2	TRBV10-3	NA	CASLNQPLPPNYGYTF	TGTGCCAGCCTTAACCAGCCCCTACCCCCTAACTATGGCTACACCTTC
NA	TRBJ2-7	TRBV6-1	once	CAGSEVHTYEQYF	TGTGCCGGCAGTGAGGTCCACACCTACGAGCAGTACTTC
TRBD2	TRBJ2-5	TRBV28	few	CASRIAGAYQETQYF	TGTGCCAGCAGAATAGCGGGGGCGTACCAAGAGACCCAGTACTTC